The source of this T cell receptor (beta chain) is a study of cytomegalovirus exposure and HLA in healthy donors. Study results and limitations: Reports indicate that TCR beta sequences accurately predicted the HLA-A and HLA-B alleles of most subjects. Most TCR sequences were rare, but some public TCRs occurred in many donors.

Comments on this clone: Antigen unknown.

Germline loops: CDR1 SGHRS, CDR2 YFSETQ. CDR3 length equals 13 residues. Trimming pared 0 bases from V and 4 bases from J, leaving 7 bases between. Researchers ran the PCR with 60 Vbeta and 13 Jbeta primers. The assay was immunoSEQ multiplex PCR, and TCRdb's table has in-frame clones only and misses some. The sample holds about 160,000 clones, 80% to 85% seen once. The sequencing input was PBMCs. The chain carries TRBV5-1 and TRBJ1-2; the D gene is possibly TRBD1 (5 bases). The sequence came from a girl aged 2-15 years in good health and CMV-seropositive. In nucleotides, the CDR3 is TGCGCCAGCAGCTTGGAGCAGGGCTATGGCTACACCTTC. This sequence encodes CASSLEQGYGYTF.